The T cell receptor (beta chain) under discussion was sequenced for a study of cytomegalovirus exposure and HLA in healthy donors. Looking at the study overall: Most donors, just over 80% of several hundred genotyped, fell in the Caucasian-associated ancestry cluster.

A few counts support this clone. Its cognate antigen is unknown. PCR used 60 Vbeta primers and 13 Jbeta primers. Sequenced by immunoSEQ multiplex PCR; TCRdb stores in-frame clones only, minus some. The sample contains more than 110,000 clones, 77% of which appear only once. Study-level results: A later analysis associated 16,951 TCR beta sequences with HLA alleles at a 0.05 false discovery rate. In an earlier analysis, productive rearrangement rates for most beta V segments clustered near 87% or 30%.

This CDR3 region has 18 residues. CDR1 KGHSY and CDR2 FQNENV come from the germline V gene. V gave up 2 bases and J gave up 4 bases; unmatched junction bases: 11. The source is a male donor in good health and CMV-seronegative. Sequencing used PBMCs. The rearrangement links TRBV16 to TRBJ2-6, with 7 nucleotides matching TRBD2. The CDR3 DNA sequence: TGTGCCAGCAGCCAAGGGGGGGGTCTGACGCGCGGGGCCAACGTCCTGACTTTC. Protein: CASSQGGGLTRGANVLTF.